This T cell receptor beta chain emerged from a study of cytomegalovirus exposure and HLA in healthy donors. Across the study: T cells numbering approximately 170 million yielded 95 million to 140 million unique TCR beta sequences in an earlier analysis.

To note about this clone: What it binds is unknown.

V dropped 3 bases and J dropped 5 bases, with 17 bases sitting between them. Looked up from germline, CDR1 is SGDLS and CDR2 is YYNGEE. CDR3 length equals 15 residues. PCR used 60 Vbeta primers and 13 Jbeta primers. Produced via immunoSEQ multiplex PCR; TCRdb's table is partial and in-frame only. The profile shows over 150,000 clones, around 80% of them singletons. In nominal health when sampled, donors likely had unrecorded immune exposures nonetheless. Whole-study findings and limits: The majority of CMV-associated TCR beta chains were reported as apparently HLA-restricted in a later analysis. TCR beta V- and J-gene trimming, according to a later analysis, was linked to a missense DCLRE1C variant.

This receptor was obtained from a man aged 25 to 45 in good health and CMV-seronegative. Sample: PBMCs. J is TRBJ1-1 and V is TRBV9, with D uncertain. This CDR3 reads CASSGVKSARTEAFF. CDR3 DNA: TGTGCCAGCAGCGGAGTTAAATCCGCACGAACTGAAGCTTTCTTT.